This entry describes one TCR beta chain. The clone's antigen remains unknown. Within one base of it there is no much larger clone, and no base qualities were kept. The data are from a study of T cells after yellow fever vaccination (dated by TCRdb to between 2017 and 2020). Study-level background: The SMART-Seq v4 Ultra Low Input RNA kit was used to prepare libraries from fractions with low cell numbers. Blood was drawn at multiple timepoints before and after primary and secondary immunization, with bulk PBMC replicates and cell subsets isolated. To follow T-cell clones before and after both primary and booster YFV17D yellow fever vaccination, bulk TCR alpha and beta repertoires underwent longitudinal sequencing. The cohort comprised two healthy male donors, one aged 18 to 30 and one aged 30 to 39 years.

TCR cDNA was synthesized by 5'RACE template switching, which introduced a universal primer site and unique molecular identifiers. cDNA synthesis was primed from both the TCR alpha and TCR beta constant segments. Library amplification used two PCR steps, and the second PCR step added sample barcodes and sequencing adapters. Sequencing of libraries was performed on Illumina HiSeq 2500 (2x100 bp) or NovaSeq (2x150 bp). In the paper's pipeline: MIGEC handled demultiplexing of reads and collapsing into UMI consensus sequences, while MiXCR performed V(D)J alignment. Clonotypes responding to the vaccine were identified with edgeR on replicate PBMC samples, with the criteria of FDR below 0.01 and a log2 fold change above 5 up to day 15. Bulk clonotypes were assigned CD4 or CD8 identity according to which sequenced CD4 or CD8 repertoire held them at higher abundance. Using fastp trimming at Q25 and MiXCR clonotype assembly, TCRdb reanalyzed the public sequencing data and kept in-frame beta chains. Rows with a matching CDR3 protein are joined into one entry that keeps the most common DNA and genes. TCRdb, not the original authors, processed these V and J calls. This sample comprises 400,000 to 650,000 distinct CDR3 sequences, 21% of them detected only once. The ten largest make up roughly a sixth of the sample.

CDR1 and CDR2, looked up from the germline V gene, are KGHSH and LQKENI. From cysteine to phenylalanine, the CDR3 is 15 amino acids long. Only CDR3 DNA is held: 45 bases, read in frame from base 1. Germline trimming: 0 bases from V, 4 bases from J; junction bases outside gene matches: 5. This specimen's treatment or condition label, interpreted: live attenuated yellow fever vaccine strain. Two biological replicates of bulk PBMCs were collected at each blood-draw timepoint. PBMCs were isolated from peripheral blood using a standard Ficoll-Paque protocol. TriZol was used to extract RNA from bulk PBMCs, from CD4 and CD8 fractions, and from dextramer-positive and dextramer-negative fractions. General conclusions and limits of the study: Because the study included only a couple of donors, the extent to which the findings can be generalized is limited. FACS-sorted repertoires could contain abundant contaminating clonotypes from the bulk population, so computational filtering was required. A small share of clonotypes occurred in both CD4 and CD8 compartments, likely arising from convergent recombination. Compared with the primary T-cell response, the secondary T-cell response was faster but weaker, reaching its peak on day 5 rather than on day 15. After the booster, most of the clones that had expanded following primary vaccination were detected again (96% of CD4 and around 88% of CD8), which suggests that memory was broadly maintained.

The rearrangement joined TRBV18 to TRBJ2-5; 7 middle bases align to TRBD1. Sequencing was performed on PBMCs, taken less than 25 days after the first yellow fever vaccination. This clonotype originated in a man younger than 35 who received the YFV17D yellow fever vaccine. The DNA reads TGTGCCAGCTCACCACCTTGGTACAGGGGAGAGACCCAGTACTTC. Its protein reads: CASSPPWYRGETQYF. The reference TRBV18 and TRBJ2-5 proteins fill in what lies around the CDR3, so the full variable domain reads NAGVMQNPRHLVRRRGQEARLRCSPMKGHSHVYWYRQLPEEGLKFMVYLQKENIIDESGMPKERFSAEFPKEGPSILRIQQVVRGDSAAYFCASSPPWYRGETQYFGPGTRLLVL.